This TCR beta chain was documented in a study of shared clonotypes between healthy human individuals. TCRdb's table, derived via immunoSEQ multiplex PCR, lists solely in-frame clones and lacks some. The table includes about 2.4 million clones, 93% detected once. Regarding the study as a whole: Compared with memory subsets, naive subsets generally had larger estimated richness.

The germline V gene has CDR1 SGHRS and CDR2 YFSETQ. CDR3 length: 16 residues. J was trimmed by 0 bases and V by 4 bases; bases with no gene match: 6. Comments on this clone: What it binds is unknown. This specimen includes other DNA sequences encoding the same CDR3.

The sequence came from a man aged 18-30 years in good health. Some clones in this sample may be carry-over from other donors' samples. The sequenced sample was naive CD4+ T cells from PBMCs. Sample subset: CD45RA+ positively selected. The chain has TRBV5-1 and TRBJ2-4, with 8 bases identical to TRBD1. The CDR3 DNA follows: TGCGCCAGCAGCCCCGGACAGGGTTTAGCCAAAAACATTCAGTACTTC. It specifies CASSPGQGLAKNIQYF.